This is a list of T cell receptor beta chains from one sample in a study of a mutant IDH1 vaccine in newly diagnosed glioma. These TCRs are of unknown antigen specificity. TCRdb's copy holds only in-frame clones and misses some; the assay was immunoSEQ multiplex PCR. The sample consists of approximately 60,000 clones, 83% of them appearing once. Sequenced here: PBMCs, sampled from a glioma patient whose treatment included an IDH1 peptide vaccine. The source of these receptors is a man aged 25 to 40 with glioma. CDR3s leave out the opening cysteine and the closing phenylalanine or tryptophan. The order of the fields is J gene, V gene, D gene, CDR3 protein. D genes are given only for firm matches.

>TRBJ2-3|TRBV2|TRBD2
ASSEESGGASTDTQY
>TRBJ1-3|TRBV15|-
ATSRGEGRLGTTIY
>TRBJ1-5|TRBV15|TRBD1
ATSRGGTGGPQPQH
>TRBJ2-5|TRBV10-3|-
AISGEGVETQY
>TRBJ2-1|TRBV9|-
ASSVAASLNEQF
>TRBJ2-7|TRBV4-2|-
ASSPRPRDESYEQY
>TRBJ1-2|TRBV18|TRBD1
ASSPLGQHYGYT
>TRBJ1-2|TRBV2|-
ASSGSHGPTHGYT
>TRBJ1-2|TRBV5-1|-
ASSLTRDGTNYGYT
>TRBJ1-1|TRBV15|TRBD1
ATSRGDRGPMNTEAF
>TRBJ2-1|TRBV7-8|TRBD1
ASSPPTGNNEQF
>TRBJ2-6|TRBV10-1|-
ASSEAGSGANVLT
>TRBJ2-1|TRBV6-5|-
ASSNHFGQF
>TRBJ1-2|TRBV28|TRBD1
ASRATGERNGYT
>TRBJ1-1|TRBV19|TRBD1
ASSINSGGNTEAF
>TRBJ1-2|TRBV19|-
ASSIALDRSYYGYT
>TRBJ2-7|TRBV12-5|-
ASGLDIPPYEQY
>TRBJ1-2|TRBV30|-
AWSFSGGYT
>TRBJ2-1|TRBV5-1|-
ASSLARARTYNEQF
>TRBJ1-1|TRBV7-9|-
ASSLERGLNTEAF
>TRBJ1-1|TRBV2|-
ATQQTPGGTTF
>TRBJ1-6|TRBV2|TRBD1
ARQGSLNNSPLH
>TRBJ1-2|TRBV19|-
ASSIRPYGYT
>TRBJ2-7|TRBV9|-
ASSPIIGVNEQY
>TRBJ1-1|TRBV10-1|TRBD1
ASCDREGTCLNTEAF
>TRBJ2-2|TRBV9|-
ASSAPGGTSTGELF